Below are 13 T cell receptor beta chains sequenced from a single sample in a study of blood T cell repertoires in COVID-19 (dated by TCRdb to 2018 to 2021). The library came from the immunoSEQ multiplex PCR assay. Not all clones reach the TCRdb copy of this immuneACCESS table, which keeps in-frame sequences only. Checked studies attribute under half of the gap to unresolved V genes and leave the rest unexplained. The table for this sample lists around 220,000 clones; under 90% of them were counted only once. In total, the top ten clones hold 15% to 20% of the sample. The sequencing input was peripheral blood. All receptors come from a man aged 25-45 years with active or convalescent COVID-19.

J is TRBJ1-4 and V is TRBV9; D unclear. Germline CDR1 and CDR2: SGDLS and YYNGEE. The CDR3 spans 14 residues. V shed 0 bases and J shed 1 base, with 4 bases lying between them. The CDR3 bases are TGTGCCAGCAGCGTAGCGGGAACTAATGAAAAACTGTTTTTT. This gives the protein CASSVAGTNEKLFF.

DNA of the CDR3: TGTGCCAGGCAGACGGCTACGACAGGAATTCATGGCTACACCTTC. Translating gives CARQTATTGIHGYTF. The chain links TRBV19 to TRBJ1-2, with D perhaps TRBD1 (6 bases). The CDR3 length is 15 residues. Germline V gives CDR1 LNHDA, CDR2 SQIVND (reference sequence). V lost 9 bases and J 6 bases, leaving 23 bases between the germline ends.

The chain has TRBV7-6 and TRBJ2-7; TRBD2 matches at 11 bases. V lost 3 bases to trimming and J lost 6 bases; unmatched junction nucleotides: 7. The CDR3 is 15 amino acids. Germline CDR1 reads SGHVS; CDR2 reads FNYEAQ. CDR3 sequence: CASSLTSGKASEQYF. The CDR3 DNA is TGTGCCAGCAGCTTGACTAGCGGGAAGGCCTCCGAGCAGTACTTC. The whole variable domain, filled in from reference TRBV7-6 and TRBJ2-7, reads GAGVSQSPRYKVTKRGQDVALRCDPISGHVSLYWYRQALGQGPEFLTYFNYEAQQDKSGLPNDRFSAERPEGSISTLTIQRTEQRDSAMYRCASSLTSGKASEQYFGPGTRLTVT.

The rearrangement links TRBV19 to TRBJ1-1; tentative D call: TRBD1 (5 bases). V lost 3 bases to trimming and J lost 9 bases, with 14 bases between them. CDR3 length: 13 amino acids. From germline, CDR1 is LNHDA and CDR2 SQIVND (reference sequence). The CDR3 loop is CASSISATAKAFF. The CDR3 DNA sequence: TGTGCCAGTAGTATCAGTGCGACAGCTAAAGCTTTCTTT.

The chain couples TRBV9 to TRBJ1-3; no firm D call. The CDR3 totals 14 residues. In germline, CDR1 is SGDLS, CDR2 YYNGEE. V lost 3 bases, J lost 0 bases, and 7 bases lay in between. The CDR3 sequence is CASSGQNSGNTIYF. The CDR3 nucleotides read TGTGCCAGCAGCGGGCAAAACTCTGGAAACACCATATATTTT.

The table lists this clone with a count of one. The gene calls are TRBV18 and TRBJ1-3, with unresolved D. Germline-derived CDR1 and CDR2 are KGHSH and LQKENI. This CDR3 has 13 residues. Between the trimmed V and J ends, which lost 2 bases and 3 bases, there was a span of 5 bases. The CDR3 reads CASSPVNGNTIYF. In nucleotides, the CDR3 is TGTGCCAGCTCACCAGTAAATGGAAACACCATATATTTT. The complete variable domain, with remaining parts taken from reference TRBV18 and TRBJ1-3, reads NAGVMQNPRHLVRRRGQEARLRCSPMKGHSHVYWYRQLPEEGLKFMVYLQKENIIDESGMPKERFSAEFPKEGPSILRIQQVVRGDSAAYFCASSPVNGNTIYFGEGSWLTVV.

V gene TRBV6-1 combines with J gene TRBJ1-2; a possible D gene is TRBD1 (5 bases). Germline V gene sequence: CDR1 MNHNS, CDR2 SASEGT. The ends were cut back, 7 bases at V and 0 bases at J, with 15 bases in the middle. CDR3 length equals 15 residues. The chain's CDR3 is CASKLWGEANYGYTF. DNA for the CDR3: TGTGCCAGCAAACTATGGGGGGAAGCTAACTATGGCTACACCTTC.

The chain combines TRBV5-1 with TRBJ1-1; no clear D. This CDR3 spans 14 amino acids. V shed 2 bases and J shed 4 bases, with 12 bases lying between them. CDR1 and CDR2 (germline): SGHRS, YFSETQ. In DNA form, the CDR3 reads TGCGCCAGCAGCTTCTCGGGGATAGGCACTGAAGCTTTCTTT. This encodes CASSFSGIGTEAFF. Full variable domain (outside the CDR3, taken from reference TRBV5-1 and TRBJ1-1): KAGVTQTPRYLIKTRGQQVTLSCSPISGHRSVSWYQQTPGQGLQFLFEYFSETQRNKGNFPGRFSGRQFSNSRSEMNVSTLELGDSALYLCASSFSGIGTEAFFGQGTRLTVV.

The chain joins TRBV5-6 to TRBJ2-3, with D maybe TRBD1 (6 bases). The V gene's germline CDR1 is SGHDT and CDR2 YYEEEE. The CDR3 consists of 15 residues. Trimming left V 0 bases short and J 6 bases short, with 14 bases between. CDR3 nucleotides: TGTGCCAGCAGCTTGGTTGGCAGGGGAACCGATACGCAGTATTTT. This gives the protein CASSLVGRGTDTQYF.

The rearrangement joins TRBV4-3 to TRBJ1-2, with D unclear. The germline V gene encodes CDR1 LGHNA and CDR2 YSLEER. The CDR3 is 14 residues long. Trimming cost V 1 base and J 3 bases, with 9 bases left between them. CDR3 amino acids: CASSQGFSDYGYTF. The CDR3 nucleotides are TGCGCCAGCAGCCAAGGGTTTTCAGACTATGGCTACACCTTC.

This clone was seen more than once but under ten times. J is TRBJ2-1 and V is TRBV6-4, with a possible D match to TRBD1 (5 bases). With 0 bases removed from V and 2 bases from J, the gap between germline ends came to 11 bases. The CDR3 runs 16 residues. Germline lookup yields CDR1 MRHNA and CDR2 SNTAGT. The CDR3 DNA reads TGTGCCAGCAGTGACTCGGAGCAGGGCACCTACAATGAGCAGTTCTTC. It encodes CASSDSEQGTYNEQFF.

This clone was seen only once. The J gene is TRBJ1-1, the V gene TRBV18; no definite D call. Trimming shortened V by 5 bases and J by 3 bases, and 10 bases separated the two germline ends. CDR1 and CDR2 from the germline V gene are KGHSH and LQKENI. This CDR3 is built from 13 residues. In DNA form, the CDR3 reads TGTGCCAGCTCAGCCGTGAAGCACACTGAAGCTTTCTTT. Translated, it gives CASSAVKHTEAFF. Looking up the rest from reference TRBV18 and TRBJ1-1 gives the full variable domain: NAGVMQNPRHLVRRRGQEARLRCSPMKGHSHVYWYRQLPEEGLKFMVYLQKENIIDESGMPKERFSAEFPKEGPSILRIQQVVRGDSAAYFCASSAVKHTEAFFGQGTRLTVV.

This chain connects TRBV7-9 to TRBJ1-2; D is possibly TRBD1 (6 bases). The germline V gene encodes CDR1 SEHNR and CDR2 FQNEAQ (reference sequence). Trimming pared 8 bases from V and 8 bases from J, leaving 15 bases between. The CDR3 spans 12 residues. CDR3 amino acids: CASETDRTGYTF. The DNA for the CDR3 is TGTGCCAGCGAGACCGACAGGACCGGCTACACCTTC.